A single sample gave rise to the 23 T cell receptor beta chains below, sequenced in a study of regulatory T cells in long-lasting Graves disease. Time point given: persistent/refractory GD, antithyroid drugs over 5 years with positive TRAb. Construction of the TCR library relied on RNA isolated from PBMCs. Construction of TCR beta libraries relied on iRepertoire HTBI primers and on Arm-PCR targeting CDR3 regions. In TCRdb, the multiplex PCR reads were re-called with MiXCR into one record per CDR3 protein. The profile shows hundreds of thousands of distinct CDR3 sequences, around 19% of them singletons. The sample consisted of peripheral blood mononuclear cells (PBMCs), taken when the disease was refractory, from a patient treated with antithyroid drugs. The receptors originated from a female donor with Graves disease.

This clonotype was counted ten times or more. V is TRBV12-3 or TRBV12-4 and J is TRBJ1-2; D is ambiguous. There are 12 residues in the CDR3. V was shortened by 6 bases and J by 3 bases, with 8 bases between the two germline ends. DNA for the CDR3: TGTGCCAGCAGCTTATTCCACTATGGCTACACCTTC. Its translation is CASSLFHYGYTF.

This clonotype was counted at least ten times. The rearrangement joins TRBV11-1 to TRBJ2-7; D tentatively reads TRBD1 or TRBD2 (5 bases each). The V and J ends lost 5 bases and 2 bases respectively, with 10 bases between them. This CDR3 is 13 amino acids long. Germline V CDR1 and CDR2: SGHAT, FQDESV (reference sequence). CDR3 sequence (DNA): TGTGCCAGCAGCCTCCGGGACCCCTACGAGCAGTACTTC. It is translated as CASSLRDPYEQYF.

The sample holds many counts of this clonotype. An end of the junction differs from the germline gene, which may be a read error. CDR3: CASSLGALDAGLVSDF. The CDR3 region has the DNA TGTGCCAGCAGTTTAGGAGCGTTGGATGCCGGTCTAGTGTCGGACTTC. V usage is TRBV12-3 or TRBV12-4 and J usage is TRBJ2-5; D is uncertain. This CDR3 has 16 amino acids.

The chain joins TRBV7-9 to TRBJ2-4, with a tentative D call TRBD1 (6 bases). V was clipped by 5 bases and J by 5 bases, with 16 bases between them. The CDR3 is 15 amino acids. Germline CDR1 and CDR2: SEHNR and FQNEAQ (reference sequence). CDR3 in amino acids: CASSPRGTGQNIQYF. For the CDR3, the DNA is TGTGCCAGCAGCCCCCGTGGTACAGGGCAAAACATTCAGTACTTC.

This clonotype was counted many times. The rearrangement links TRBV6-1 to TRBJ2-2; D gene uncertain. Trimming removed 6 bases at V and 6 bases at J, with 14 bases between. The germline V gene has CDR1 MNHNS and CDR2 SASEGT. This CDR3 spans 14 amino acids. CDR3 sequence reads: CASSAVIGPGELFF. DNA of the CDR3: TGTGCCAGCAGCGCAGTAATAGGCCCCGGGGAGCTGTTTTTT.

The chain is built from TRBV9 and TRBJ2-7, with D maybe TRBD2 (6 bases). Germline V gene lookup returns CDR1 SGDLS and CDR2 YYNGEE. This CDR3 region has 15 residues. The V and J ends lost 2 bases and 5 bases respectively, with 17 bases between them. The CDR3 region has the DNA TGTGCCAGCAGCGTTGGGGCCCCACCGGGGGACGAGCAGTACTTC. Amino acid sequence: CASSVGAPPGDEQYF.

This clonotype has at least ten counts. CDR3 DNA: TGTGCCAGCAGGGGGTGGACCGGGGAGCTGTTTTTT. Translation gives CASRGWTGELFF. This sequence joins TRBV2 and TRBJ2-2; D is uncertain. CDR1 and CDR2 (germline): SNHLY, FYNNEI. V lost 6 bases and J lost 5, with 7 bases in between. This CDR3 spans 12 amino acids.

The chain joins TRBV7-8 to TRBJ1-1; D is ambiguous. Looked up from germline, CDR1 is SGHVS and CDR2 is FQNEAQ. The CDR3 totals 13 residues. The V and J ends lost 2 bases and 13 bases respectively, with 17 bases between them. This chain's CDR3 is CASSLLQAGENFF. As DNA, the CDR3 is TGTGCCAGCAGCTTACTTCAGGCCGGTGAGAATTTCTTT.

The DNA for the CDR3 is TGCGCCAGCAGGGCTGGGGACATGAACACTGAAGCTTTCTTT. As protein: CASRAGDMNTEAFF. The chain combines TRBV4-3 with TRBJ1-1, with D perhaps matching TRBD1 (6 bases). Looked up from germline, CDR1 is LGHNA and CDR2 is YSLEER. This CDR3 has 14 amino acids. With 6 bases removed from V and 0 bases from J, the gap between germline ends came to 11 bases.

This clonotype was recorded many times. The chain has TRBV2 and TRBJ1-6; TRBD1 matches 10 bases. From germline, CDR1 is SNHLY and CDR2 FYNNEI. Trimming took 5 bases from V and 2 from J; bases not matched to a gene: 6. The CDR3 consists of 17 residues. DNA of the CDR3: TGTGCCAGCAGTTGGGACAGGGGCGCAGCCTATAATTCACCCCTCCACTTT. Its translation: CASSWDRGAAYNSPLHF.

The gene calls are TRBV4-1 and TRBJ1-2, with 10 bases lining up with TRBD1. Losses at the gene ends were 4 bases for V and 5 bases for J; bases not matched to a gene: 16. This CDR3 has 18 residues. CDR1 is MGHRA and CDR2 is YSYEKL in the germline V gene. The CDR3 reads CASSPRQGARVAEYGYTF. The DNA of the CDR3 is TGCGCCAGCAGCCCTCGACAGGGGGCGAGGGTTGCGGAGTATGGCTACACCTTC.

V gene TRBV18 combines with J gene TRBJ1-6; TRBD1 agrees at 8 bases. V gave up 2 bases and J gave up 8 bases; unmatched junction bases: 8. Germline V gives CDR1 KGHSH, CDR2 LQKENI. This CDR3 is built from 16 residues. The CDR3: CASSPADRVGYSPLHF. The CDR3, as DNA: TGTGCCAGCTCACCAGCGGACAGGGTAGGATATTCACCCCTCCACTTT.

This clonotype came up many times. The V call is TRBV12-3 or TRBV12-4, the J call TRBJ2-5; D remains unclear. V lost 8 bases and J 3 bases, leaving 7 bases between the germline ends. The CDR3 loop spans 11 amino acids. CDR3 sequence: CASGREETQYF. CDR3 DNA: TGTGCCAGCGGACGCGAAGAGACCCAGTACTTC.

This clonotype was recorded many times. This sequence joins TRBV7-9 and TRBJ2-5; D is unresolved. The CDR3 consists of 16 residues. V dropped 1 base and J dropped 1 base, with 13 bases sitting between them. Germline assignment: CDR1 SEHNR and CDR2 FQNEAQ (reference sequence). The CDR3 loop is CASSLGVGQGQETQYF. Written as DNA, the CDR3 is TGTGCCAGCAGCTTAGGCGTGGGCCAAGGCCAAGAGACCCAGTACTTC.

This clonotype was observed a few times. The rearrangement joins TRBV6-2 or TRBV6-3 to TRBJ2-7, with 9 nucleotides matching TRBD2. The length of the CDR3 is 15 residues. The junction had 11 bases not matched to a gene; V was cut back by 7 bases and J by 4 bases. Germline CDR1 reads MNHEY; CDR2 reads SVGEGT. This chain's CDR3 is CASTSGVAGDYEQYF. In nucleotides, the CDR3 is TGTGCCAGCACCTCCGGGGTAGCGGGGGATTACGAGCAGTACTTC.

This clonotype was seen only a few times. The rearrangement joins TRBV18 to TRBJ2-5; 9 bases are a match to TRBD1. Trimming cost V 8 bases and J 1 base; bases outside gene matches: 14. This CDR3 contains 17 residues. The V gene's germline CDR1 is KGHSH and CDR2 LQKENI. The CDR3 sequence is CASRPHGGTGIQETQYF. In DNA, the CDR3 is TGTGCCAGCAGACCCCATGGCGGGACAGGGATCCAAGAGACCCAGTACTTC.

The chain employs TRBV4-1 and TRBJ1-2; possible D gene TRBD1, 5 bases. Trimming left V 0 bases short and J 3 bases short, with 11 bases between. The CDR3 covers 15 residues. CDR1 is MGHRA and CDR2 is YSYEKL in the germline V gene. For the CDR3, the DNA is TGCGCCAGCAGCCAAGAGGGACTCCCGGACTATGGCTACACCTTC. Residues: CASSQEGLPDYGYTF.

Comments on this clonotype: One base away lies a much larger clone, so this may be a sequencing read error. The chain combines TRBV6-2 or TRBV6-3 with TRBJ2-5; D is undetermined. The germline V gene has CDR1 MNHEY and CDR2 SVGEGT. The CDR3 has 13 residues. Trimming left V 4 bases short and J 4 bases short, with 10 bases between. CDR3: CASSFVPGETQYF. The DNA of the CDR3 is TGTGCCAGCAGTTTTGTCCCCGGAGAGACCCAGTACTTC.

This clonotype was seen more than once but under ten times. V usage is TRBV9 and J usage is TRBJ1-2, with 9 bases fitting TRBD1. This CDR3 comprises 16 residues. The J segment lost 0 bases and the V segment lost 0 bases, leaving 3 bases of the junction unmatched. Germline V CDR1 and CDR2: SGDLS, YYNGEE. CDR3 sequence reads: CASSVEGTGSNYGYTF. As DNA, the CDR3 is TGTGCCAGCAGCGTAGAGGGGACAGGGTCTAACTATGGCTACACCTTC. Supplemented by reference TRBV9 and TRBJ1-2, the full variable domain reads DSGVTQTPKHLITATGQRVTLRCSPRSGDLSVYWYQQSLDQGLQFLIQYYNGEERAKGNILERFSAQQFPDLHSELNLSSLELGDSALYFCASSVEGTGSNYGYTFGSGTRLTVV.

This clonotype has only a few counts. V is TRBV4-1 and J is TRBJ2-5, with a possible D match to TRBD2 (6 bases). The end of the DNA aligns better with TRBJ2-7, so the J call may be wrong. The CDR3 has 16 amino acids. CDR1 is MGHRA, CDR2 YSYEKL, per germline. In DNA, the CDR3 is TGCGCCAGCAGCCAATTCCTCGGCGGGGCATCCTACGAGCAGTACTTC. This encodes CASSQFLGGASYEQYF.

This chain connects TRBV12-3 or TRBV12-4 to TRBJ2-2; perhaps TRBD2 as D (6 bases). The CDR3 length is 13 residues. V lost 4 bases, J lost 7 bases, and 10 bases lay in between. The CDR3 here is CASSYQGGGELFF. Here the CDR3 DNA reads TGTGCCAGCAGTTACCAGGGAGGCGGGGAGCTGTTTTTT.

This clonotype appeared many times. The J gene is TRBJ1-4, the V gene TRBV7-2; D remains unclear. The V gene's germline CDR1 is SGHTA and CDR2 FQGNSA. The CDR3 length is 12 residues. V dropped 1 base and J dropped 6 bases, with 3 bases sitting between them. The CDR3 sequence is CASSLVDEKLFF. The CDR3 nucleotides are TGTGCCAGCAGCTTAGTAGATGAAAAACTGTTTTTT.

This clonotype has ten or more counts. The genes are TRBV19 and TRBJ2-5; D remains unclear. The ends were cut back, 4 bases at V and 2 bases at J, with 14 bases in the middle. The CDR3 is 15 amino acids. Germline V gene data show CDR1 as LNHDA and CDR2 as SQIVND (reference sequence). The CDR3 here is CASSSRNSGQETQYF. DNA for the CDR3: TGTGCCAGTAGTAGCAGAAACAGTGGACAAGAGACCCAGTACTTC.